This passage covers 15 T cell receptor beta chains from one sample sequenced in a study of T cell responses to AZD1222 COVID-19 vaccine. Assay: immunoSEQ multiplex PCR; the TCRdb copy retains only in-frame clones and omits some. The data show roughly 140,000 clones, with about 90% seen just once and roughly 5% held by the top ten. Sequences were derived from peripheral blood, sampled on day 0 of AZD1222 vaccination. These TCRs come from an adult in good health.

V and J are TRBV28 and TRBJ1-5; 7 bases line up with TRBD1. CDR3 length: 15 amino acids. Germline V gene lookup returns CDR1 MDHEN and CDR2 SYDVKM. J lost 0 bases, V lost 7 bases, and 6 bases had no gene match. The CDR3 coding sequence is TGTGCCAGCAAACAACAGGGGACTAGCAATCAGCCCCAGCATTTT. Its protein product is CASKQQGTSNQPQHF.

The genes are TRBV5-8 and TRBJ1-1; the D gene is possibly TRBD1 (6 bases). V was pared by 2 bases and J by 4 bases, with 12 bases between. CDR1 SGHTS and CDR2 YDEGEE come from the germline V gene. The CDR3 is made up of 14 amino acids. CDR3: CASSLTGFPTEAFF. The CDR3 DNA reads TGTGCCAGCAGCTTAACAGGGTTCCCCACTGAAGCTTTCTTT.

The CDR3 DNA follows: TGTGCCAGCAGTAGACCGAAGGATGAAAAACTGTTTTTT. This sequence encodes CASSRPKDEKLFF. The V gene is TRBV2, the J gene TRBJ1-4, with D unclear. Germline CDR1 reads SNHLY; CDR2 reads FYNNEI. The length of the CDR3 is 13 residues. V was clipped by 5 bases and J by 6 bases, with 10 bases between them.

This rearrangement joins TRBV9 to TRBJ1-6; perhaps TRBD1 as D (5 bases). V lost 3 bases and J lost 7, with 14 bases in between. Germline loops: CDR1 SGDLS, CDR2 YYNGEE. This CDR3 has 15 residues. The CDR3 DNA is TGTGCCAGCAGCGCCGGGGACGGATTAAATTCACCCCTCCACTTT. Amino acid sequence: CASSAGDGLNSPLHF. Variable domain in full (rest from reference TRBV9 and TRBJ1-6): DSGVTQTPKHLITATGQRVTLRCSPRSGDLSVYWYQQSLDQGLQFLIQYYNGEERAKGNILERFSAQQFPDLHSELNLSSLELGDSALYFCASSAGDGLNSPLHFGNGTRLTVT.

The chain combines TRBV28 with TRBJ1-1; possibly TRBD1 for D (5 bases). V gave up 8 bases and J gave up 6 bases, with 16 bases separating them. Germline lookup yields CDR1 MDHEN and CDR2 SYDVKM. The CDR3 contains 13 residues. The CDR3 loop reads CASRPGGGAEAFF. CDR3 DNA sequence: TGTGCCAGCCGCCCGGGGGGAGGCGCTGAAGCTTTCTTT.

The chain carries TRBV27 and TRBJ2-7; tentatively, D is TRBD2 (6 bases). Trimming pared 6 bases from V and 3 bases from J, leaving 15 bases between. Germline lookup yields CDR1 MNHEY and CDR2 SMNVEV (reference sequence). This CDR3 is built from 14 residues. The CDR3 DNA sequence: TGTGCCAGCAGCCGGGACTGGGGAGGCTACGAGCAGTACTTC. The encoded protein is CASSRDWGGYEQYF.

The V gene is TRBV6-5, the J gene TRBJ2-3; tentative D call: TRBD1 (6 bases). This CDR3 contains 15 residues. With 0 bases removed from V and 2 bases from J, the gap between germline ends came to 9 bases. Germline assignment: CDR1 MNHEY and CDR2 SVGAGI. DNA for the CDR3: TGTGCCAGCAGTTACTCGGACAGCCTCACAGATACGCAGTATTTT. Translation gives CASSYSDSLTDTQYF.

The rearrangement links TRBV28 to TRBJ2-5; D is ambiguous. From germline, CDR1 is MDHEN and CDR2 SYDVKM. Trimming removed 6 bases from V and 0 bases from J, with 14 bases in between. CDR3 length equals 15 residues. CDR3 DNA: TGTGCCAGCAGCCCAACGAAGCCGTACCAAGAGACCCAGTACTTC. Translated, it gives CASSPTKPYQETQYF.

The rearrangement links TRBV10-3 to TRBJ1-5; D remains unclear. Per the germline V gene, CDR1 is ENHRY and CDR2 is SYGVKD. With 3 bases removed from V and 0 bases from J, the gap between germline ends came to 6 bases. The CDR3 consists of 14 residues. The CDR3 sequence: CAISERDSNQPQHF. The CDR3 coding sequence is TGTGCCATCAGTGAACGGGATAGCAATCAGCCCCAGCATTTT.

This sequence joins TRBV7-2 and TRBJ2-2; TRBD2 agrees at 8 bases. Germline loops: CDR1 SGHTA, CDR2 FQGNSA. The CDR3 length is 15 residues. The V and J ends lost 5 bases and 6 bases, in that order; junction bases with no gene match: 8. In DNA, the CDR3 is TGTGCCAGCAGCAGAGCTGCGGGAGGCCCCGGGGAGCTGTTTTTT. The encoded protein is CASSRAAGGPGELFF.

The V gene is TRBV28, the J gene TRBJ1-6, with D tentatively TRBD1 (6 bases). In germline, CDR1 is MDHEN, CDR2 SYDVKM. Trimming took 3 bases from V and 10 from J, leaving 13 bases between them. This CDR3 spans 14 amino acids. The CDR3 loop is CASSFGGAESPLHF. CDR3 DNA: TGTGCCAGCAGTTTCGGGGGGGCTGAATCACCCCTCCACTTT.

The chain uses TRBV18 and TRBJ1-1, with 8 bases lining up with TRBD1. With V trimmed by 1 base and J by 0 bases, 4 bases remained unmatched. The CDR3 has 16 amino acids. CDR1 and CDR2 (germline): KGHSH, LQKENI. As DNA, the CDR3 is TGTGCCAGCTCACCACGGACAGGGCTCATGAACACTGAAGCTTTCTTT. Amino acids: CASSPRTGLMNTEAFF.

The chain combines TRBV7-2 with TRBJ2-1; D might be TRBD2 (6 bases). The CDR3 extends over 15 amino acids. The V end was cut by 2 bases, the J end by 0 bases, with 8 bases between. The germline gives CDR1 SGHTA, CDR2 FQGNSA. CDR3 sequence reads: CASSLYSGSYNEQFF. The CDR3 bases are TGTGCCAGCAGCTTATATAGCGGCTCCTACAATGAGCAGTTCTTC.

The chain has TRBV6-5 and TRBJ2-6; D unclear. The germline gives CDR1 MNHEY, CDR2 SVGAGI. The CDR3 runs 14 residues. Trimming removed 7 bases at V and 2 bases at J, with 9 bases between. CDR3 loop: CASINSAGANVLTF. For the CDR3, the DNA is TGTGCCAGCATTAACAGTGCTGGGGCCAACGTCCTGACTTTC.

The chain has TRBV7-2 and TRBJ2-3; 13 bases fit TRBD2. The CDR3 has 19 amino acids. CDR1 and CDR2 from the germline V gene are SGHTA and FQGNSA. V lost 3 bases and J lost 0; bases outside the gene matches: 9. The CDR3 here is CASSFPRTSGGISTDTQYF. The CDR3 nucleotides read TGTGCCAGCAGCTTCCCCCGGACTAGCGGGGGCATAAGCACAGATACGCAGTATTTT.